Following are 20 T cell receptor beta chains from one sample sequenced in a study of cytomegalovirus exposure and HLA in healthy donors. Method: immunoSEQ multiplex PCR; TCRdb's copy keeps in-frame clones and lacks some. The data contain about 48,000 clones, 88% of them singletons. The sequenced sample consisted of PBMCs. The receptor source for this set is a woman in her 30s in good health and CMV-seronegative.

In this sample, this clone turned up once. The chain recombines TRBV5-4 with TRBJ2-3; D perhaps matches TRBD1 (6 bases). V lost 2 bases, J lost 2 bases, and 9 bases lay in between. Germline lookup yields CDR1 SGHNT and CDR2 YYREEE (reference sequence). The CDR3 extends over 14 amino acids. The CDR3 protein is CASSFGQTTDTQYF. The CDR3 nucleotides are TGTGCCAGCAGCTTTGGACAGACCACAGATACGCAGTATTTT.

CDR3 loop: CASAAVTSYNEQFF. The CDR3 coding sequence is TGTGCCAGCGCTGCGGTTACCTCCTACAATGAGCAGTTCTTC. The chain has TRBV7-6 and TRBJ2-1; unclear D gene. Trimming took off 8 bases at V and 0 bases at J, with 11 bases between the two ends. There are 14 residues in the CDR3. Germline V lookup: CDR1 SGHVS, CDR2 FNYEAQ. Variable domain in full (rest from reference TRBV7-6 and TRBJ2-1): GAGVSQSPRYKVTKRGQDVALRCDPISGHVSLYWYRQALGQGPEFLTYFNYEAQQDKSGLPNDRFSAERPEGSISTLTIQRTEQRDSAMYRCASAAVTSYNEQFFGPGTRLTVL.

This chain uses TRBV28 with TRBJ2-7; the D gene is possibly TRBD2 (6 bases). The CDR3 totals 14 residues. Germline V CDR1 and CDR2: MDHEN, SYDVKM. Trimming stripped 1 base from V and 7 bases from J, with 14 bases between. The CDR3 DNA follows: TGTGCCAGCAGTTTATCGGGAGTAACGGGGGAGCAGTACTTC. Translated: CASSLSGVTGEQYF.

The V call is TRBV27, the J call TRBJ2-2; a weak D match, TRBD1 (5 bases). The CDR3 has 16 amino acids. Deletions cut 2 bases from V and 1 base from J, with 11 bases between. Germline V gives CDR1 MNHEY, CDR2 SMNVEV (reference sequence). CDR3 coding DNA: TGTGCCAGCAGTTTAACAGGAGTCGGGAACACCGGGGAGCTGTTTTTT. Translated: CASSLTGVGNTGELFF.

This chain uses TRBV5-5 with TRBJ2-1; the match to TRBD2 covers 14 bases. Trimming cost V 4 bases and J 2 bases; bases outside gene matches: 2. The germline V gene has CDR1 SGHKS and CDR2 YYEKEE (reference sequence). The CDR3 is 16 residues long. The CDR3 coding sequence is TGTGCCAGCAGCGGACTAGCGGGAGGAACCTACAATGAGCAGTTCTTC. It translates to CASSGLAGGTYNEQFF.

This sequence joins TRBV18 and TRBJ1-1; the match to TRBD1 covers 7 bases. Germline values: CDR1 KGHSH, CDR2 LQKENI. V gave up 5 bases and J gave up 5 bases; unmatched junction bases: 8. CDR3 length: 14 amino acids. CDR3 protein: CASSVDRAVTEAFF. CDR3 nucleotides: TGTGCCAGCTCAGTCGACAGGGCGGTGACTGAAGCTTTCTTT.

The chain couples TRBV18 to TRBJ2-7, with D possibly matching TRBD1 (5 bases). The CDR3 is 12 amino acids. Germline CDR1 reads KGHSH; CDR2 reads LQKENI. V lost 4 bases, J lost 3 bases, and 7 bases lay in between. The CDR3 DNA is TGTGCCAGCTCACTACAGGACTACGAGCAGTACTTC. Translation: CASSLQDYEQYF.

On this clone: Relative to the germline gene, one junction end is altered; a read error may explain this. CDR3 amino acids: CARGHRPSF. The CDR3 DNA is TGTGCCAGAGGACACCGCCCGTCCTTC. V usage is TRBV19 and J usage is TRBJ2-7; D is perhaps TRBD1 (5 bases). This CDR3 region has 9 residues. Germline V CDR1 and CDR2: LNHDA, SQIVND (reference sequence).

A remark on this clone: Other DNA sequences in this specimen translate into the identical CDR3. The chain is built from TRBV28 and TRBJ2-3; 7 nucleotides agree with TRBD2. The CDR3 has 13 residues. J was trimmed by 5 bases and V by 3 bases; bases with no gene match: 2. Germline CDR1 is MDHEN and CDR2 is SYDVKM. The CDR3 DNA is TGTGCCAGCAGTTTGTCGGGGGGAGATACGCAGTATTTT. Translating gives CASSLSGGDTQYF.

The chain uses TRBV7-2 and TRBJ2-1; 9 bases fit TRBD2. The CDR3 has 17 amino acids. Germline CDR1 reads SGHTA; CDR2 reads FQGNSA. V dropped 5 bases and J dropped 0; count of bases not matched to a gene: 8. The CDR3 here is CASSNHYSGSSYNEQFF. The CDR3 coding sequence is TGTGCCAGCAGCAACCATTATAGCGGGAGCTCCTACAATGAGCAGTTCTTC.

The chain carries TRBV5-1 and TRBJ2-7; the match to TRBD1 covers 8 bases. V was clipped by 4 bases and J by 4 bases; unmatched bases: 7. The CDR3 is 14 amino acids. Germline-derived CDR1 and CDR2 are SGHRS and YFSETQ. The CDR3 is CASSPGGFGYEQYF. The CDR3 nucleotides read TGCGCCAGCAGCCCAGGGGGCTTTGGATACGAGCAGTACTTC.

The chain recombines TRBV10-1 with TRBJ2-7; D not resolved. This CDR3 has 13 residues. Trimming cost V 7 bases and J 2 bases, with 12 bases left between them. CDR1 WNHNN and CDR2 SYGVQD come from the germline V gene (reference sequence). CDR3 nucleotides: TGCGCCAGCAAACTGAGGTTAACCTACGAGCAGTACTTC. Its translation: CASKLRLTYEQYF.

The V call is TRBV7-2, the J call TRBJ2-2; maybe TRBD2 (7 bases). V was trimmed by 5 bases and J by 1 base, leaving 17 bases between them. The CDR3 is 17 amino acids. Germline CDR1 is SGHTA and CDR2 is FQGNSA. As DNA, the CDR3 is TGTGCCAGCAGCCGTTTAGGGGGGGTAGGGAACACCGGGGAGCTGTTTTTT. It specifies CASSRLGGVGNTGELFF.

The V call is TRBV27, the J call TRBJ2-1; possible D gene TRBD2, 6 bases. There are 11 residues in the CDR3. With 2 bases removed from V and 11 bases from J, the gap between germline ends came to 7 bases. CDR1 is MNHEY, CDR2 SMNVEV, per germline (reference sequence). The CDR3: CASSLGGKQFF. The CDR3 nucleotides are TGTGCCAGCAGTTTAGGGGGGAAGCAGTTCTTC.

The chain couples TRBV5-4 to TRBJ1-2, with TRBD1 identical over 7 bases. From germline, CDR1 is SGHNT and CDR2 YYREEE (reference sequence). This CDR3 is built from 14 residues. J lost 4 bases, V lost 4 bases, and 7 bases had no gene match. In DNA, the CDR3 is TGTGCCAGCAGCGATACCGACAGGGCCTATGGCTACACCTTC. Its translation is CASSDTDRAYGYTF.

The chain links TRBV11-3 to TRBJ1-1; 8 bases align to TRBD1. The CDR3 covers 14 residues. CDR1 is SGHNT, CDR2 YENEEA, per germline. With 2 bases clipped from V and 10 bases from J, the junction kept 9 bases outside the gene matches. The CDR3 nucleotides are TGTGCCAGCAGCTTATTCACTGGACAGGGTGGAGCTTTCTTT. This translates into CASSLFTGQGGAFF.

This clone appeared a few times. This chain uses TRBV2 with TRBJ2-7; D possibly corresponds to TRBD2 (6 bases). Germline V gene sequence: CDR1 SNHLY, CDR2 FYNNEI. V was shortened by 4 bases and J by 3 bases, with 13 bases between the two germline ends. This CDR3 comprises 14 residues. CDR3 amino acids: CASSARRVSYEQYF. The CDR3 DNA sequence: TGTGCCAGCAGTGCTCGGAGGGTGAGCTACGAGCAGTACTTC.

This chain links TRBV14 with TRBJ2-1; D perhaps matches TRBD2 (5 bases). Germline CDR1 reads SGHDN; CDR2 reads FVKESK. The CDR3 loop spans 16 amino acids. With 2 bases removed from V and 0 bases from J, the gap between germline ends came to 11 bases. The CDR3 sequence: CASSQPVAYSYNEQFF. For the CDR3, the DNA is TGTGCCAGCAGCCAACCGGTAGCGTACTCCTACAATGAGCAGTTCTTC.

The chain uses TRBV27 and TRBJ1-1, with D unresolved. Looked up from germline, CDR1 is MNHEY and CDR2 is SMNVEV (reference sequence). This CDR3 comprises 14 residues. Trimming removed 2 bases from V and 3 bases from J, with 10 bases in between. The CDR3 DNA follows: TGTGCCAGCAGTTTAAGTCGCGGTTACACTGAAGCTTTCTTT. Protein: CASSLSRGYTEAFF.

The rearrangement links TRBV5-5 to TRBJ2-5; possible D gene TRBD2, 6 bases. The CDR3 length is 15 residues. V lost 4 bases, J lost 5 bases, and 18 bases lay in between. The germline V gene encodes CDR1 SGHKS and CDR2 YYEKEE (reference sequence). The DNA of the CDR3 is TGTGCCAGCAGCCAGTACGGGGGACCAGGGGAGACCCAGTACTTC. It specifies CASSQYGGPGETQYF. The full variable domain, with the rest looked up from reference TRBV5-5 and TRBJ2-5, is DAGVTQSPTHLIKTRGQQVTLRCSPISGHKSVSWYQQVLGQGPQFIFQYYEKEERGRGNFPDRFSARQFPNYSSELNVNALLLGDSALYLCASSQYGGPGETQYFGPGTRLLVL.